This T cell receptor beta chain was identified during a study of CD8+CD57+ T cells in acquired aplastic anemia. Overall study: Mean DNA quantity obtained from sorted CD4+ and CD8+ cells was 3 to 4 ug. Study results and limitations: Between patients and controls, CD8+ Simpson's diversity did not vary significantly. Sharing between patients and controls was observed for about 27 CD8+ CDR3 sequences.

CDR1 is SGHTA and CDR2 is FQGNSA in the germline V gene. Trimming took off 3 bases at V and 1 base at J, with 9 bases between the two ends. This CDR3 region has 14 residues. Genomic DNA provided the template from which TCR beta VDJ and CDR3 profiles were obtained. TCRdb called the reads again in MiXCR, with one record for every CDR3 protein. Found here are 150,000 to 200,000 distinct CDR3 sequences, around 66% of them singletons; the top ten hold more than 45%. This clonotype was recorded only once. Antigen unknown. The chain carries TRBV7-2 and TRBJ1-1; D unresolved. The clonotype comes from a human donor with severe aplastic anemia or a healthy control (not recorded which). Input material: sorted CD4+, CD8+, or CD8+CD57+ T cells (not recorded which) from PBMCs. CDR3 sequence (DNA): TGTGCCAGCAGCTTCCGGACGGAGAACACTGAAGCTTTCTTT. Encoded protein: CASSFRTENTEAFF.